Below are 25 T cell receptor beta chains sequenced from a single sample in a study of cytomegalovirus exposure and HLA in healthy donors. Data came from immunoSEQ multiplex PCR; TCRdb stores just in-frame clones and leaves some out. The sample yields some 150,000 clones, 85% to 90% seen once. Sequencing input: PBMCs. These receptor sequences come from a woman in her late teens or twenties in good health and CMV-seropositive.

This CDR3 is CSVEDEPSGLFF. In nucleotides, the CDR3 is TGCAGCGTTGAAGATGAACCTAGCGGGCTATTCTTC. The chain employs TRBV29-1 and TRBJ2-1, with TRBD2 matching over 8 bases. The CDR3 runs to 12 residues. The V segment lost 0 bases and the J segment 16 bases; nucleotides outside the gene matches: 8. Germline V gene data show CDR1 as SQVTM and CDR2 as ANQGSEA.

This clone was observed a few times. The chain couples TRBV28 to TRBJ2-3; TRBD2 aligns across 9 bases. Germline CDR1 reads MDHEN; CDR2 reads SYDVKM. There are 15 residues in the CDR3. Unmatched junction bases numbered 6, after V lost 3 bases and J lost 5 bases. The CDR3 is CASSFGTSSGDTQYF. The DNA of the CDR3 is TGTGCCAGCAGTTTCGGGACTAGCTCAGGAGATACGCAGTATTTT.

This clone has only a few counts. This chain connects TRBV7-9 to TRBJ1-2, with a tentative D call TRBD1 (6 bases). V was cut by 3 bases and J by 8 bases, with 16 bases left in between. The CDR3 runs 14 residues. Germline values: CDR1 SEHNR, CDR2 FQNEAQ (reference sequence). The CDR3 DNA reads TGTGCCAGCAGCTTCCCACGGGCAGGGGTCGGCTACACCTTC. Protein product: CASSFPRAGVGYTF.

This clone was seen once. The chain links TRBV29-1 to TRBJ2-5; a weak D match, TRBD1 (6 bases). The CDR3 length is 11 residues. Germline V lookup: CDR1 SQVTM, CDR2 ANQGSEA. Trimming shortened V by 8 bases and J by 4 bases, and 11 bases separated the two germline ends. This CDR3 reads CSFGQPETQYF. The CDR3 region has the DNA TGCAGCTTCGGACAGCCAGAGACCCAGTACTTC.

Concerning this clone itself: At one boundary the junction diverges from the germline segment, which might be a read error. The chain recombines TRBV7-7 with TRBJ2-2; possible D gene TRBD2, 5 bases. The germline V gene encodes CDR1 SSHAT and CDR2 FNYEAQ (reference sequence). The CDR3 sequence is 15 residues long. CDR3 coding DNA: TGTGCTAGCAGCCCTACTCGGGGAAACACCGGGGAGCTGTTTTTT. This codes for CASSPTRGNTGELFF.

The J gene is TRBJ2-6, the V gene TRBV4-1; TRBD1 matches at 9 bases. The CDR3 extends over 16 amino acids. The V and J ends lost 0 bases and 5 bases, in that order; junction bases with no gene match: 2. Germline V CDR1 and CDR2: MGHRA, YSYEKL. The CDR3 sequence: CASSQETGGWANVLTF. CDR3 in DNA: TGCGCCAGCAGCCAAGAGACAGGGGGTTGGGCCAACGTCCTGACTTTC.

The chain recombines TRBV7-6 with TRBJ2-2; D unresolved. The V end was cut by 5 bases, the J end by 6 bases, with 16 bases between. The CDR3 is 15 amino acids. The germline V gene has CDR1 SGHVS and CDR2 FNYEAQ. The CDR3 DNA reads as TGTGCCAGCAGCCTCCAATATACCCCGGCCGGGGAGCTGTTTTTT. This gives the protein CASSLQYTPAGELFF. Full variable domain (remainder filled in from reference TRBV7-6 and TRBJ2-2): GAGVSQSPRYKVTKRGQDVALRCDPISGHVSLYWYRQALGQGPEFLTYFNYEAQQDKSGLPNDRFSAERPEGSISTLTIQRTEQRDSAMYRCASSLQYTPAGELFFGEGSRLTVL.

The V call is TRBV5-1, the J call TRBJ2-3; 9 bases are a match to TRBD2. Germline V gene sequence: CDR1 SGHRS, CDR2 YFSETQ. The trim removed 2 bases at V and 5 bases at J, leaving 6 bases unmatched. The CDR3 loop spans 15 amino acids. The CDR3 DNA reads as TGCGCCAGCAGCTTCGGTAGCGGGAGAGGAGATACGCAGTATTTT. Translating gives CASSFGSGRGDTQYF.

The V gene is TRBV11-3, the J gene TRBJ2-3; 7 bases align to TRBD1. J was trimmed by 0 bases and V by 2 bases; bases with no gene match: 11. The CDR3 is 18 amino acids. Looked up from germline, CDR1 is SGHNT and CDR2 is YENEEA. The CDR3 sequence: CASSLWDRGSPSTDTQYF. DNA for the CDR3: TGTGCCAGCAGCTTATGGGACAGAGGGTCGCCTAGCACAGATACGCAGTATTTT.

The chain is built from TRBV7-9 and TRBJ2-1; 7 positions agree with TRBD1. The V and J ends lost 2 bases and 2 bases, in that order; junction bases with no gene match: 3. The CDR3 has 15 residues. CDR1 and CDR2 from the germline V gene are SEHNR and FQNEAQ (reference sequence). CDR3 residues: CASSLTGTAYNEQFF. CDR3 nucleotides: TGTGCCAGCAGCTTAACGGGGACAGCCTACAATGAGCAGTTCTTC.

The CDR3 loop reads CASSPRDRGAGQETQYF. Here the CDR3 DNA reads TGTGCCAGCAGCCCCCGGGACAGGGGAGCGGGGCAAGAGACCCAGTACTTC. V and J are TRBV5-4 and TRBJ2-5, with TRBD1 matching over 10 bases. With 4 bases clipped from V and 2 bases from J, the junction kept 11 bases outside the gene matches. Germline CDR1 is SGHNT and CDR2 is YYREEE (reference sequence). This CDR3 is 17 amino acids long.

The chain couples TRBV5-4 to TRBJ2-7, with D tentatively TRBD1 (6 bases). Germline loops: CDR1 SGHNT, CDR2 YYREEE (reference sequence). Between the trimmed V and J ends, which lost 0 bases and 2 bases, there was a span of 9 bases. The CDR3 spans 14 residues. This chain's CDR3 is CASSLGSGAYEQYF. The CDR3 nucleotides are TGTGCCAGCAGCTTGGGGTCAGGGGCCTACGAGCAGTACTTC.

The J gene is TRBJ2-1, the V gene TRBV4-2; 10 bases agree with TRBD2. The CDR3 runs 17 residues. V lost 4 bases, J lost 5 bases, and 11 bases stayed unmatched. CDR1 is LGHNA and CDR2 is YNFKEQ in the germline V gene. The CDR3 DNA reads TGTGCCAGCAGCCCCTCCACAGCGGGAGGGCCCAACAATGAGCAGTTCTTC. Its translation is CASSPSTAGGPNNEQFF.

The gene calls are TRBV28 and TRBJ2-7, with 9 bases that match TRBD1. V trimming: 6 bases; J trimming: 5 bases; junction bases outside the gene matches: 11. This CDR3 has 15 residues. The germline gives CDR1 MDHEN, CDR2 SYDVKM. The chain's CDR3 is CASSSPGQGAHEQYF. DNA for the CDR3: TGTGCCAGCAGCTCCCCGGGACAGGGTGCCCACGAGCAGTACTTC.

J is TRBJ1-4 and V is TRBV2, with TRBD1 identical over 7 bases. The CDR3 totals 12 residues. Germline CDR1 and CDR2: SNHLY and FYNNEI. V was clipped by 10 bases and J by 8 bases; unmatched bases: 7. The CDR3 loop reads CATSDREEKLFF. For the CDR3, the DNA is TGTGCCACCTCCGACAGGGAGGAAAAACTGTTTTTT.

The chain is built from TRBV2 and TRBJ1-5; TRBD1 might be the D (5 bases). V was pared by 2 bases and J by 4 bases, with 9 bases between. The CDR3 runs 14 residues. CDR1 and CDR2 (germline): SNHLY, FYNNEI. This chain's CDR3 is CASSEQGLNQPQHF. CDR3 DNA sequence: TGTGCCAGCAGTGAACAGGGTTTAAATCAGCCCCAGCATTTT. Complete variable domain (other parts from reference TRBV2 and TRBJ1-5): EPEVTQTPSHQVTQMGQEVILRCVPISNHLYFYWYRQILGQKVEFLVSFYNNEISEKSEIFDDQFSVERPDGSNFTLKIRSTKLEDSAMYFCASSEQGLNQPQHFGDGTRLSIL.

This chain joins TRBV6-5 and TRBJ2-7; D not certain. This CDR3 region has 11 residues. V lost 2 bases and J lost 7, with 6 bases in between. CDR1 and CDR2 from the germline V gene are MNHEY and SVGAGI. CDR3 nucleotides: TGTGCCAGCAGTTACCTCGGGGAGCAGTACTTC. Residues: CASSYLGEQYF.

The chain carries TRBV9 and TRBJ2-2; 9 nucleotides agree with TRBD1. Trimming cost V 2 bases and J 1 base; bases outside gene matches: 3. The CDR3 loop spans 16 amino acids. Germline V CDR1 and CDR2: SGDLS, YYNGEE. CDR3 amino acids: CASSVPGQGNTGELFF. The CDR3 DNA is TGTGCCAGCAGCGTCCCGGGACAGGGGAACACCGGGGAGCTGTTTTTT.

The chain joins TRBV19 to TRBJ1-5; D is unclear. Germline CDR1 LNHDA, CDR2 SQIVND (reference sequence). The CDR3 runs to 13 residues. V was cut by 5 bases and J by 5 bases, with 10 bases left in between. This chain's CDR3 is CASSGRSHQPQHF. DNA of the CDR3: TGTGCCAGTAGTGGGAGAAGCCATCAGCCCCAGCATTTT.

The chain is built from TRBV11-2 and TRBJ2-7; a weak D match, TRBD1 (6 bases). Germline CDR1 reads SGHAT; CDR2 reads FQNNGV. V was clipped by 5 bases and J by 2 bases, with 25 bases between them. The CDR3 is made up of 18 amino acids. For the CDR3, the DNA is TGTGCCAGCAGCCAAAATAGCTTAATTCGGGACACCACCTACGAGCAGTACTTC. It is translated as CASSQNSLIRDTTYEQYF.

V usage is TRBV6-6 and J usage is TRBJ2-2; weak D call: TRBD2 (6 bases). From germline, CDR1 is MNHNY and CDR2 SVGAGI (reference sequence). Trimming stripped 5 bases from V and 5 bases from J, with 12 bases between. This CDR3 contains 14 residues. The CDR3 here is CASSAGGSTGELFF. The CDR3 DNA reads as TGTGCCAGCAGTGCTGGAGGGTCGACCGGGGAGCTGTTTTTT.

By sample fraction, this clone is medium-sized. The rearrangement uses TRBV6-5 and TRBJ1-5; 8 bases align to TRBD1. V gave up 6 bases and J gave up 6 bases; unmatched junction bases: 4. CDR3 size: 13 residues. Germline V lookup: CDR1 MNHEY, CDR2 SVGAGI. CDR3 coding DNA: TGTGCCAGCAGCATGGACAGGGCTCAGCCCCAGCATTTT. It translates to CASSMDRAQPQHF.

The chain couples TRBV7-2 to TRBJ2-3, with 11 nucleotides matching TRBD2. The CDR3 extends over 16 amino acids. Trimming removed 5 bases from V and 5 bases from J; junction bases left unmatched: 9. The germline CDR1 and CDR2 sequences are SGHTA and FQGNSA. The CDR3 sequence: CASSRRSGRAVDTQYF. CDR3 sequence (DNA): TGTGCCAGCAGCCGACGTAGCGGGAGGGCGGTAGATACGCAGTATTTT.

The chain combines TRBV6-1 with TRBJ2-2; 11 positions agree with TRBD2. The CDR3 sequence is 15 residues long. CDR1 MNHNS and CDR2 SASEGT come from the germline V gene. V dropped 7 bases and J dropped 9; count of bases not matched to a gene: 10. The CDR3 bases are TGTGCCAGCACTCCAATAGCGGGAGGGCCCCGGGAGCTGTTTTTT. It codes for CASTPIAGGPRELFF.

The chain is built from TRBV6-4 and TRBJ2-7, with D maybe TRBD2 (6 bases). Germline V lookup: CDR1 MRHNA, CDR2 SNTAGT. The CDR3 is 16 amino acids. V was cut by 0 bases and J by 2 bases, with 14 bases left in between. This CDR3 is CASSDSRGLVPYEQYF. DNA for the CDR3: TGTGCCAGCAGTGACTCTAGGGGACTCGTCCCCTACGAGCAGTACTTC.